This entry lists 29 T cell receptor beta chains sequenced from one sample in a study of identical twins. TCRdb reprocessed the 5' RACE reads via MiXCR and lists one record per CDR3 protein. The sample lists about 240,000 distinct CDR3 sequences, over 9.5% seen once, with 4% in the top ten. These sequences were also reported in another study, on yellow fever vaccine responses in identical twins.

The sequenced sample was memory (CD45RO+) T cells sorted from blood. The receptors derive from a woman aged 18-29 years in good health.

This clonotype was counted between two and nine times. V usage is TRBV6-4 and J usage is TRBJ2-1, with D uncertain. The CDR3 is 15 amino acids. V lost 3 bases and J lost 0, with 9 bases in between. Germline CDR1 reads MRHNA; CDR2 reads SNTAGT. The CDR3 region is CASSEQTGSYNEQFF. The DNA of the CDR3 is TGTGCCAGCAGTGAGCAGACGGGCTCCTACAATGAGCAGTTCTTC.

This clonotype was counted many times. This chain uses TRBV7-6 with TRBJ1-4; TRBD1 is a possible D gene (5 bases). V lost 4 bases and J lost 0, with 18 bases in between. The CDR3 contains 18 residues. Germline CDR1 reads SGHVS; CDR2 reads FNYEAQ. CDR3 DNA sequence: TGTGCCAGCAGCTACGGTTTAACGCGGGGGGCAACTAATGAAAAACTGTTTTTT. It specifies CASSYGLTRGATNEKLFF.

The chain recombines TRBV27 with TRBJ2-5; tentative D call: TRBD1 (5 bases). V dropped 3 bases and J dropped 4 bases, with 12 bases sitting between them. CDR1 MNHEY and CDR2 SMNVEV come from the germline V gene (reference sequence). CDR3 length: 14 amino acids. The CDR3 DNA sequence: TGTGCCAGCAGTTTCTATTCCAGGGCAGAGACCCAGTACTTC. Its protein is CASSFYSRAETQYF.

This clonotype was seen a few times. This rearrangement joins TRBV5-4 to TRBJ2-1; possibly TRBD2 for D (5 bases). The CDR3 runs 16 residues. Germline values: CDR1 SGHNT, CDR2 YYREEE (reference sequence). The germline V and J ends were trimmed by 4 bases and 10 bases, with 24 bases remaining between them. The CDR3 sequence: CASSPDSSGRNREQFF. CDR3 DNA: TGTGCCAGCAGCCCGGACTCCTCCGGGCGCAATCGGGAGCAGTTCTTC.

This clonotype was seen ten or more times. The chain is built from TRBV2 and TRBJ1-6; 7 nucleotides align to TRBD1. The junction had 5 bases not matched to a gene; V was cut back by 1 base and J by 5 bases. From germline, CDR1 is SNHLY and CDR2 FYNNEI. The CDR3 is 16 amino acids. The CDR3 coding sequence is TGTGCCAGCAGTGAAGTGGGGACAGCCAATAATTCACCCCTCCACTTT. Protein product: CASSEVGTANNSPLHF.

The chain is built from TRBV19 and TRBJ2-1; possibly TRBD1 for D (5 bases). CDR1 is LNHDA and CDR2 is SQIVND in the germline V gene (reference sequence). Trimming removed 4 bases at V and 5 bases at J, with 21 bases between. This CDR3 has 17 residues. CDR3 in amino acids: CASSTTTLDRYNNEQFF. Written as DNA, the CDR3 is TGTGCCAGTAGTACCACAACCCTAGACAGATACAACAATGAGCAGTTCTTC.

The rearrangement links TRBV4-3 to TRBJ2-7; D uncertain. The length of the CDR3 is 14 residues. Trimming removed 0 bases from V and 2 bases from J, with 8 bases in between. Germline lookup yields CDR1 LGHNA and CDR2 YSLEER. The CDR3 bases are TGCGCCAGCAGCCAAGAATCGGTAACCTACGAGCAGTACTTC. Its protein is CASSQESVTYEQYF.

The sample holds a few counts of this clonotype. V usage is TRBV6-5 and J usage is TRBJ1-1; D remains unclear. Germline V gives CDR1 MNHEY, CDR2 SVGAGI. Trimming shortened V by 5 bases and J by 5 bases, and 18 bases separated the two germline ends. The CDR3 has 15 amino acids. The CDR3, as DNA: TGTGCCAGCAGTCCACTCGATGCGCCGAGGACTGAAGCTTTCTTT. Translated: CASSPLDAPRTEAFF.

This clonotype showed up just a few times. This sequence joins TRBV7-2 and TRBJ2-1, with a tentative D call TRBD2 (5 bases). The CDR3 has 14 amino acids. V lost 0 bases and J lost 7, with 10 bases in between. Germline lookup yields CDR1 SGHTA and CDR2 FQGNSA. In DNA form, the CDR3 reads TGTGCCAGCAGCTTAGCGGCTAGCAGAAATGAGCAGTTCTTC. Protein product: CASSLAASRNEQFF.

This clonotype was seen a few times. The V gene is TRBV6-2 or TRBV6-3, the J gene TRBJ2-3; 10 positions match TRBD2. Germline CDR1 and CDR2: MNHEY and SVGEGT. The CDR3 consists of 20 residues. Trimming took 6 bases from V and 0 from J; bases not matched to a gene: 18. The DNA of the CDR3 is TGTGCCAGCAGCCAAATAGCGGGGGGACTCCCCCCCACTAGCACAGATACGCAGTATTTT. This codes for CASSQIAGGLPPTSTDTQYF.

This clonotype has at least ten counts. V gene TRBV5-1 combines with J gene TRBJ2-7; no clear D. Trimming removed 0 bases at V and 0 bases at J, with 13 bases between. CDR1 SGHRS and CDR2 YFSETQ come from the germline V gene. The CDR3 is made up of 16 amino acids. CDR3 bases: TGCGCCAGCAGCTTGGAGCCGGTTGGCTCCTCCTACGAGCAGTACTTC. This sequence encodes CASSLEPVGSSYEQYF.

The gene calls are TRBV3-1 and TRBJ2-2; 13 nucleotides match TRBD2. J lost 0 bases, V lost 4 bases, and 5 bases had no gene match. This CDR3 is 18 amino acids long. In germline, CDR1 is LGHDT, CDR2 YNNKEL (reference sequence). The DNA for the CDR3 is TGTGCCAGCAGCCGGACTAGCGGGGGCATTTCGAACACCGGGGAGCTGTTTTTT. It encodes CASSRTSGGISNTGELFF.

This rearrangement joins TRBV12-3 or TRBV12-4 to TRBJ2-5, with 14 bases matching TRBD2. The CDR3 runs 18 residues. V shed 6 bases, J shed 4 bases, and the junction held 13 bases outside the gene matches. Written as DNA, the CDR3 is TGTGCCAGCAGCACGGGACTAGCGGGAGTGCTTGGGGTAGAGACCCAGTACTTC. Translating it yields CASSTGLAGVLGVETQYF.

The chain's CDR3 is CSSPGQGDEQFF. For the CDR3, the DNA is TGCAGCTCGCCGGGACAGGGGGATGAGCAGTTCTTC. The rearrangement links TRBV29-1 to TRBJ2-1; 11 nucleotides agree with TRBD1. The germline CDR1 and CDR2 sequences are SQVTM and ANQGSEA. This CDR3 contains 12 residues. The V and J ends lost 8 bases and 8 bases, in that order; junction bases with no gene match: 5.

This clonotype was counted a few times. The chain carries TRBV10-3 and TRBJ2-3; 8 bases line up with TRBD2. J gave up 6 bases and V 7 bases, and 9 bases lay outside the gene matches. The CDR3 covers 14 residues. Germline V gives CDR1 ENHRY, CDR2 SYGVKD. CDR3 in DNA: TGTGCCATCACGGGAGGGAGTAAAGATGATACGCAGTATTTT. This sequence encodes CAITGGSKDDTQYF.

This clonotype came up a few times. The rearrangement links TRBV6-2 or TRBV6-3 to TRBJ2-1; 10 bases fit TRBD2. Losses at the gene ends were 6 bases for V and 4 bases for J; bases not matched to a gene: 3. Germline assignment: CDR1 MNHEY and CDR2 SVGEGT. The CDR3 is 14 residues long. CDR3 in DNA: TGTGCCAGCAGGACTAGCGGGCAGTACAATGAGCAGTTCTTC. Translated: CASRTSGQYNEQFF.

This clonotype appeared many times. The rearrangement joins TRBV12-3 or TRBV12-4 to TRBJ2-7; 7 bases are shared with TRBD2. This CDR3 spans 14 amino acids. The V gene end was trimmed by 5 bases and the J gene end by 2 bases; junction bases not matched to a gene: 6. Here the CDR3 DNA reads TGTGCCAGCAGTCCCGGGGGGAAGGCCTACGAGCAGTACTTC. Translating it yields CASSPGGKAYEQYF.

This chain joins TRBV5-6 and TRBJ2-3; the D is unclear. Germline CDR1 SGHDT, CDR2 YYEEEE. The CDR3 loop spans 14 amino acids. The V gene lost 2 bases and the J gene lost 7 bases, with 14 bases spanning the gap. CDR3 in amino acids: CASSLSSIGYTQYF. DNA for the CDR3: TGTGCCAGCAGCTTATCCTCGATAGGATATACGCAGTATTTT.

The chain couples TRBV24-1 to TRBJ2-3, with 7 bases identical to TRBD1. V lost 4 bases, J lost 2 bases, and 14 bases stayed unmatched. Germline values: CDR1 KGHDR, CDR2 SFDVKD. The CDR3 is 18 residues long. In nucleotides, the CDR3 is TGTGCCACCAGTGACCCTTCCCCGCTACAGGGGCACACAGATACGCAGTATTTT. Residues: CATSDPSPLQGHTDTQYF.

The V call is TRBV7-2, the J call TRBJ2-7; D gene uncertain. This CDR3 comprises 12 residues. V lost 4 bases and J lost 12, with 16 bases in between. Germline lookup yields CDR1 SGHTA and CDR2 FQGNSA. CDR3: CASSSDDSERYF. CDR3 nucleotide sequence: TGTGCCAGCAGCTCCGACGACTCTGAGAGGTACTTC.

V and J are TRBV29-1 and TRBJ1-2; weak D call: TRBD1 (6 bases). CDR1 SQVTM and CDR2 ANQGSEA come from the germline V gene. The CDR3 runs 10 residues. Trimming took 6 bases from V and 8 from J, leaving 10 bases between them. The CDR3 reads CSVLDRGYTF. CDR3 coding DNA: TGCAGCGTACTTGACAGGGGCTACACCTTC.

The CDR3 loop is CASSQGTDFTDTQYF. CDR3 nucleotides: TGTGCCAGCAGCCAAGGGACAGACTTCACAGATACGCAGTATTTT. The rearrangement joins TRBV3-1 to TRBJ2-3; maybe TRBD1 (6 bases). CDR1 is LGHDT and CDR2 is YNNKEL in the germline V gene (reference sequence). The ends were cut back, 1 base at V and 2 bases at J, with 10 bases in the middle. There are 15 residues in the CDR3.

This clonotype was seen only once. The chain couples TRBV6-5 to TRBJ1-6; D remains unclear. This CDR3 has 14 amino acids. Trimming shortened V by 0 bases and J by 6 bases, and 6 bases separated the two germline ends. Germline loops: CDR1 MNHEY, CDR2 SVGAGI. Here the CDR3 reads CASSYSILNSPLHF. The CDR3 DNA reads TGTGCCAGCAGTTACTCGATCCTTAATTCACCCCTCCACTTT.

This clonotype occurred many times. The chain has TRBV29-1 and TRBJ2-1; weak D call: TRBD1 (5 bases). Germline V gene data show CDR1 as SQVTM and CDR2 as ANQGSEA. This CDR3 is built from 14 residues. V lost 0 bases to trimming and J lost 4 bases, with 10 bases between them. CDR3 amino acids: CSVEDAGWYNEQFF. The CDR3 DNA sequence: TGCAGCGTTGAAGATGCAGGGTGGTACAATGAGCAGTTCTTC.

V is TRBV3-1 and J is TRBJ2-2, with D maybe TRBD2 (6 bases). V lost 3 bases, J lost 8 bases, and 13 bases lay in between. This CDR3 spans 14 amino acids. Germline CDR1 LGHDT, CDR2 YNNKEL (reference sequence). Here the CDR3 reads CASSQPRGKGELFF. The CDR3 region has the DNA TGTGCCAGCAGCCAGCCCCGGGGGAAAGGGGAGCTGTTTTTT.

This clonotype showed up just a few times. The chain has TRBV27 and TRBJ2-7; D is tentatively TRBD1 or TRBD2 (5 bases each). The V gene's germline CDR1 is MNHEY and CDR2 SMNVEV (reference sequence). The CDR3 loop spans 14 amino acids. Deletions cut 5 bases from V and 2 bases from J, with 13 bases between. The CDR3 bases are TGTGCCAGCAGTCCGTGGGACCGACCCTACGAGCAGTACTTC. Protein product: CASSPWDRPYEQYF.

The chain links TRBV24-1 to TRBJ2-2; D not certain. There are 13 residues in the CDR3. In germline, CDR1 is KGHDR, CDR2 SFDVKD. V was shortened by 9 bases and J by 5 bases, with 12 bases between the two germline ends. The CDR3 DNA follows: TGTGCCACCCTTAGTGGGTCGACCGGGGAGCTGTTTTTT. Translation gives CATLSGSTGELFF.

This clonotype was seen many times. The chain joins TRBV10-3 to TRBJ2-1; no clear D. The CDR3 is 14 residues long. Between the trimmed V and J ends, which lost 7 bases and 6 bases, there was a span of 16 bases. Germline values: CDR1 ENHRY, CDR2 SYGVKD. The CDR3 sequence is CAIIKAILRNEQFF. CDR3 DNA: TGTGCCATCATCAAAGCGATACTACGCAATGAGCAGTTCTTC.

DNA of the CDR3: TGTGCCACCAGCAGAGATCGGACAGGGGGCGCAGATACGCAGTATTTT. It codes for CATSRDRTGGADTQYF. This chain links TRBV15 with TRBJ2-3; 11 bases match TRBD1. The CDR3 has 16 residues. The junction had 3 bases not matched to a gene; V was cut back by 0 bases and J by 4 bases. The germline V gene has CDR1 LNHNV and CDR2 YYDKDF (reference sequence).